The TCR beta chain described here comes from a study of OX40 agonist ivuxolimab in advanced cancers. On the study more broadly: Clinicians treated patients with ivuxolimab, an agonistic anti-OX40 (CD134) antibody. Study outcomes and limitations: Low normalized T-cell clonal expansion was also seen in some nonresponders.

Clones were sequenced by immunoSEQ multiplex PCR, and TCRdb holds only the in-frame ones, with some missing. The table shows around 30,000 clones, with roughly 87% occurring only once. Concerning this clone itself: What it binds is not known.

The germline V gene encodes CDR1 MGHRA and CDR2 YSYEKL. V was trimmed by 3 bases and J by 13 bases, leaving 22 bases between them. This CDR3 is built from 16 residues. Sequenced here: CD4+ or CD8+ T cells sorted from blood, sampled in a trial of the OX40 agonist ivuxolimab. The receptor was derived from an adult with an advanced solid tumor such as melanoma, head and neck, liver or kidney cancer. The chain couples TRBV4-1 to TRBJ1-6, with D possibly being TRBD1 (5 bases). The CDR3 bases are TGCGCCAGCAGCCAGCCGGGGCAGTTTGATGGCAAGCCCCTCCACTTT. Translation: CASSQPGQFDGKPLHF.